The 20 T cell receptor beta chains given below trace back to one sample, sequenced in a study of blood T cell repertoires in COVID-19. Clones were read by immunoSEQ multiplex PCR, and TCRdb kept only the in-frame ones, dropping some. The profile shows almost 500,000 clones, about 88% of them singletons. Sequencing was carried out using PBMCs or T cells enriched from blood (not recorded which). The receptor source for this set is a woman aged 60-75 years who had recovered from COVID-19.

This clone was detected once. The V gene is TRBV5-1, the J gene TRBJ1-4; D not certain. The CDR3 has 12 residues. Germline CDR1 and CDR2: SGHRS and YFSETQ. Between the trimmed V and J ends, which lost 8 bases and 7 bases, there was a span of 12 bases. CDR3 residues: CASRRGIEKLFF. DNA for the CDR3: TGCGCCAGTCGGCGGGGAATTGAAAAACTGTTTTTT.

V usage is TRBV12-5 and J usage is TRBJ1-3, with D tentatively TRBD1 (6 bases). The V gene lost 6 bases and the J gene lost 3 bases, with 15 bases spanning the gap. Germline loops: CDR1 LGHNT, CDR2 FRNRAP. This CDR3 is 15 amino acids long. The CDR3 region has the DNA TGTGCTAGTGGACCGATGGGGGCCCTTGGAAACACCATATATTTT. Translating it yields CASGPMGALGNTIYF.

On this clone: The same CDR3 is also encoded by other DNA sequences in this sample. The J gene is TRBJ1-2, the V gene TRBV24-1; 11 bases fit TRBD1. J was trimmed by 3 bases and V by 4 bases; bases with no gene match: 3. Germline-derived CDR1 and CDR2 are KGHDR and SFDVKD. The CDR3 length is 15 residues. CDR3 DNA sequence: TGTGCCACCAGTGAGCCGGGACAGGGGGACTATGGCTACACCTTC. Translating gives CATSEPGQGDYGYTF.

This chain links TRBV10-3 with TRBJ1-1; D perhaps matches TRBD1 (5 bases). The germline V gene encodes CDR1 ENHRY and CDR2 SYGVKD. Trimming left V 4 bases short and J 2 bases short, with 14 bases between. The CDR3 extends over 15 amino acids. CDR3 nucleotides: TGTGCCATCAGTGCAAGCGGGCAGGGAAACACTGAAGCTTTCTTT. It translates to CAISASGQGNTEAFF.

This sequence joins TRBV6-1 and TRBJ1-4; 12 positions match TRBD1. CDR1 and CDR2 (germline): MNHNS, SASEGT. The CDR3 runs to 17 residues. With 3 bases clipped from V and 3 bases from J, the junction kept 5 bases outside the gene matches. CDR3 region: CASSDPGQGAPNEKLFF. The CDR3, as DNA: TGTGCCAGCAGTGATCCGGGACAGGGGGCACCTAATGAAAAACTGTTTTTT.

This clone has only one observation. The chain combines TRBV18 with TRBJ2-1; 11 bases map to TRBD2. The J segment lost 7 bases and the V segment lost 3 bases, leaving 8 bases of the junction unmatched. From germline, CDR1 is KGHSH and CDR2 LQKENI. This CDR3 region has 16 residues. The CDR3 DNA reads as TGTGCCAGCTCACCGTTGACTAGCGGGGCTAGAAATGAGCAGTTCTTC. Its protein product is CASSPLTSGARNEQFF.

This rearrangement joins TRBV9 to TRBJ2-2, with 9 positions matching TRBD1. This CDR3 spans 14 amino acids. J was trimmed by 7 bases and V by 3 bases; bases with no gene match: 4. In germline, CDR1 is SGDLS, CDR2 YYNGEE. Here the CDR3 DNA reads TGTGCCAGCAGCGACCGGACAGGGGTCGGGGAGCTGTTTTTT. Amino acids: CASSDRTGVGELFF.

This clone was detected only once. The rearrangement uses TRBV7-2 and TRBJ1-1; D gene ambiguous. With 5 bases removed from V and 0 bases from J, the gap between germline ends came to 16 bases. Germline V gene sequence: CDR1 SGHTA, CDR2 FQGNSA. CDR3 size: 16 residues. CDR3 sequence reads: CASSASRTPMNTEAFF. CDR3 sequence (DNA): TGTGCCAGCAGCGCTAGCCGCACACCCATGAACACTGAAGCTTTCTTT.

The CDR3 bases are TGCGCCAGCAGCAGGGAGACAGGGCCGTACGGCTACACCTTC. This translates into CASSRETGPYGYTF. The genes are TRBV5-1 and TRBJ1-2, with 7 bases aligning to TRBD1. This CDR3 has 14 amino acids. V was clipped by 4 bases and J by 8 bases; unmatched bases: 11. The germline V gene encodes CDR1 SGHRS and CDR2 YFSETQ.

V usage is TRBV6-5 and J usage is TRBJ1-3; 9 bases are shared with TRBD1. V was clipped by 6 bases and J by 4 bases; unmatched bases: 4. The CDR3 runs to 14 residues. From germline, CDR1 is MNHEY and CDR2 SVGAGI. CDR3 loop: CASSNRGHGNTIYF. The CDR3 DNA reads TGTGCCAGCAGCAACAGGGGGCACGGAAACACCATATATTTT.

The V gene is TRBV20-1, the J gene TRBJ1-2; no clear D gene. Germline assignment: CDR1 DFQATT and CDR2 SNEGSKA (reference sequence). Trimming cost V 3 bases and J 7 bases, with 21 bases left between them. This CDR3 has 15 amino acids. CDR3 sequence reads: CSASGKVLSPGGYTF. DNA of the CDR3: TGCAGTGCTAGTGGTAAGGTGTTGAGTCCAGGTGGCTACACCTTC.

The CDR3 spells CASSPGEGYTF. The CDR3 bases are TGTGCCAGCAGCCCTGGAGAGGGCTACACCTTC. V usage is TRBV14 and J usage is TRBJ1-2; unclear D gene. Trimming shortened V by 4 bases and J by 8 bases, and 8 bases separated the two germline ends. This CDR3 contains 11 residues. Germline values: CDR1 SGHDN, CDR2 FVKESK.

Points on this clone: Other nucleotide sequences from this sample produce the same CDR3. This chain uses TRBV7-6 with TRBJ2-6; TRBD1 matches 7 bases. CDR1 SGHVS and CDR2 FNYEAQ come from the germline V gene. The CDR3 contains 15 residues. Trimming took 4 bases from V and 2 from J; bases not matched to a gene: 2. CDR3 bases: TGTGCCAGCAGCTCAACAGGGGCTGGGGCCAACGTCCTGACTTTC. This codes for CASSSTGAGANVLTF.

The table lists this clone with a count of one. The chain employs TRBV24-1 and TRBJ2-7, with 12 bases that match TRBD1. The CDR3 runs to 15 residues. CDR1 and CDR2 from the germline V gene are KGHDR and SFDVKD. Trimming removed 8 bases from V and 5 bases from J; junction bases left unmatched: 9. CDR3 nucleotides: TGTGCCACCACCGGCGGGGACAGGGGGCCGAACGAGCAGTACTTC. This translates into CATTGGDRGPNEQYF.

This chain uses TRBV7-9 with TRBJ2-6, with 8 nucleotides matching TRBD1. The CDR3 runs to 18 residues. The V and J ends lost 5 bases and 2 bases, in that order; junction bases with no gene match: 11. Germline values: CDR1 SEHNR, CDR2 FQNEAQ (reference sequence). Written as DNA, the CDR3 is TGTGCCAGCAGCCAAAACCGGACAGGGCCAACTGGGGCCAACGTCCTGACTTTC. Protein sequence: CASSQNRTGPTGANVLTF.

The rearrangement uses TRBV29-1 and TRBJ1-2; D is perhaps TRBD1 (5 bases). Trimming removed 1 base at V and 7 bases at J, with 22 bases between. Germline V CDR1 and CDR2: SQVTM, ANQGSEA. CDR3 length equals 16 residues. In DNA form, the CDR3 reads TGCAGCGTTGAAGGTTCGGGTGGGCAGGGCGAAAGTGGCTACACCTTC. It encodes CSVEGSGGQGESGYTF.

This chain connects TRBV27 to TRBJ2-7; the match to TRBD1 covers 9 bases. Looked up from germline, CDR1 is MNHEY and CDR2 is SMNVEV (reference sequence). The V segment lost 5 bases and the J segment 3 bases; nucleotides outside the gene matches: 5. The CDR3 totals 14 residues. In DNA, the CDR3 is TGTGCCAGCAGTGGGACAGGGAGAGTCTACGAGCAGTACTTC. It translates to CASSGTGRVYEQYF.

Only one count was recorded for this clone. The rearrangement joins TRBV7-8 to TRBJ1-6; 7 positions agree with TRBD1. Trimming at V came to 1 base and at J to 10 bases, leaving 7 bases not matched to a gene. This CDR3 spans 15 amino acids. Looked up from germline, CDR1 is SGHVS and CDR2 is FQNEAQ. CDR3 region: CASSLGQGGHSPLHF. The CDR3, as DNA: TGTGCCAGCAGCTTAGGACAAGGGGGCCACTCACCCCTCCACTTT.

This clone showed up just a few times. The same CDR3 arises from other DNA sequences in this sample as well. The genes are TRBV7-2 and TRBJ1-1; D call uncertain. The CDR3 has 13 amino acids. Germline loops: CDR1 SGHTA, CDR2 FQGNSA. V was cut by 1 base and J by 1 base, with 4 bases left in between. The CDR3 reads CASSLGRNTEAFF. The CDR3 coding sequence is TGTGCCAGCAGCTTAGGCAGGAACACTGAAGCTTTCTTT.

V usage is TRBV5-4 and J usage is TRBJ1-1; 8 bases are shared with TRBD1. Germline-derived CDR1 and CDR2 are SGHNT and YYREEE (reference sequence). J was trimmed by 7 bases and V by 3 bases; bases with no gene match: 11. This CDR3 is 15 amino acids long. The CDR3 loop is CASSSRTGPGGEAFF. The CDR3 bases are TGTGCCAGCAGCTCCCGGACAGGGCCGGGGGGTGAAGCTTTCTTT.